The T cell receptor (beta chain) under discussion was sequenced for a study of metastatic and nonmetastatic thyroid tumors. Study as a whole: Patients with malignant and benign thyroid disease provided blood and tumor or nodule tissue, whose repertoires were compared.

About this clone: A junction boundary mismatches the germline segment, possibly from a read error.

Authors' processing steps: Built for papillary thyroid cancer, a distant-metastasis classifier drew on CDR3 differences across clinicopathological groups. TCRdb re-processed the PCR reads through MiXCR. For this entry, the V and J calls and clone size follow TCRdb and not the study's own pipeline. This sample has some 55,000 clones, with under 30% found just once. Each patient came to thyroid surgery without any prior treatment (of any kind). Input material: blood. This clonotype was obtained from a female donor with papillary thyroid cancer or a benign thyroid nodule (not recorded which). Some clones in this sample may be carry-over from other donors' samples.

CDR3 DNA sequence: TGTGCCAGCAATGACGGGGCGGCTAACTATGGCTACACCTTC. Translated: CASNDGAANYGYTF. V gene TRBV6-4 combines with J gene TRBJ1-2; D is possibly TRBD1 (5 bases). The germline CDR1 and CDR2 sequences are MRHNA and SNTAGT. CDR3 length equals 14 residues.